The entry below describes one T cell receptor beta chain. This entry comes from a study of glioma-infiltrating T cells after dendritic cell vaccination. The time point: after dendritic cell vaccination, including at tumor progression/relapse. PBMC sampling occurred before vaccination, two weeks after the third dose, and at progression. The CDR3 sequence is 17 residues long. The germline V gene encodes CDR1 MDHEN and CDR2 SYDVKM. Trimming removed 1 base at V and 4 bases at J, with 19 bases between. Up to 2 ug genomic DNA was used for TCRB CDR3 amplification. Clones were sequenced by immunoSEQ multiplex PCR, and TCRdb holds only the in-frame ones, with some missing. The sample consists of tens of thousands of clones, 83% of them appearing once.

The receptor comes from a human donor with glioblastoma. V gene TRBV28 combines with J gene TRBJ1-2, with a weak D call TRBD1 (6 bases). The specimen comprised blood, sampled after dendritic cell vaccination. The CDR3 sequence is CASSLLGGRGSSYGYTF. The CDR3 DNA reads as TGTGCCAGCAGTTTATTAGGCGGCAGGGGAAGTAGCTATGGCTACACCTTC.